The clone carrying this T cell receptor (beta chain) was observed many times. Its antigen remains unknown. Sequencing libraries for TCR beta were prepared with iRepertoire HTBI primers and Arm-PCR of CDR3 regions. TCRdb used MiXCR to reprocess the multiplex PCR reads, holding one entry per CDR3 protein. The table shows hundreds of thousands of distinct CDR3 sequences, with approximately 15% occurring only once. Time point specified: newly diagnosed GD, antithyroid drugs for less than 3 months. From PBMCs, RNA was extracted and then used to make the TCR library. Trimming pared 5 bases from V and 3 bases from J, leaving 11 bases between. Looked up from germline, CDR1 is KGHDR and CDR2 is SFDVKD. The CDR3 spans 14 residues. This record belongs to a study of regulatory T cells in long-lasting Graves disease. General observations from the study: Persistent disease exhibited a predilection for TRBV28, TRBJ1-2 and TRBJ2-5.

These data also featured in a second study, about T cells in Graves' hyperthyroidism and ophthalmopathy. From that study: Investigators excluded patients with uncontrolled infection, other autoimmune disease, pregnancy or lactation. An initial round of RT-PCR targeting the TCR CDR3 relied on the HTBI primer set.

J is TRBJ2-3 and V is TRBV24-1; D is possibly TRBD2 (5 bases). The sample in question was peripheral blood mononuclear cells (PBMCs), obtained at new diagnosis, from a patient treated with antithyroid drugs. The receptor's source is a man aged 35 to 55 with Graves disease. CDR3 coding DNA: TGTGCCACCAGTGTCAACCGAGGGACAGATACGCAGTATTTT. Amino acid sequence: CATSVNRGTDTQYF.